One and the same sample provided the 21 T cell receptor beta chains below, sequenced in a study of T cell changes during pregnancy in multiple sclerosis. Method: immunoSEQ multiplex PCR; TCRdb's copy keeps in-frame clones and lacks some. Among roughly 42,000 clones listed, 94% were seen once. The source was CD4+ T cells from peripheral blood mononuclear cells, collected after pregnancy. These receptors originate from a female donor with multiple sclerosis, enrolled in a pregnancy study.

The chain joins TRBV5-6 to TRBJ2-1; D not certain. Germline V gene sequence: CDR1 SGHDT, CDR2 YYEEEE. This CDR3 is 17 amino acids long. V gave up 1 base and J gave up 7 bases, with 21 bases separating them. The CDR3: CASSLTAFDTLMNEQFF. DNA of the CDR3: TGTGCCAGCAGCTTGACTGCGTTTGACACCCTAATGAATGAGCAGTTCTTC. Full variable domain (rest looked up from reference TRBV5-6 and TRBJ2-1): DAGVTQSPTHLIKTRGQQVTLRCSPKSGHDTVSWYQQALGQGPQFIFQYYEEEERQRGNFPDRFSGHQFPNYSSELNVNALLLGDSALYLCASSLTAFDTLMNEQFFGPGTRLTVL.

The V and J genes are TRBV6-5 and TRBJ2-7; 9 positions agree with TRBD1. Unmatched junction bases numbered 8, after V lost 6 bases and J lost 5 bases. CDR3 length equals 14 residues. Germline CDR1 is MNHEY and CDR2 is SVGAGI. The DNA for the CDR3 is TGTGCCAGCAGGGAACACAGGGGGCGCGACGAGCAGTACTTC. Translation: CASREHRGRDEQYF.

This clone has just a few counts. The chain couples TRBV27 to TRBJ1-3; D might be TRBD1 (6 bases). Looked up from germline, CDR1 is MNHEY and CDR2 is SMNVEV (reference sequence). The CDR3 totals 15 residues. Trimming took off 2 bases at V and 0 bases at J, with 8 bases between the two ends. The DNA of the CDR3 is TGTGCCAGCAGTTTAACAGGGATCTCTGGAAACACCATATATTTT. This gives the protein CASSLTGISGNTIYF.

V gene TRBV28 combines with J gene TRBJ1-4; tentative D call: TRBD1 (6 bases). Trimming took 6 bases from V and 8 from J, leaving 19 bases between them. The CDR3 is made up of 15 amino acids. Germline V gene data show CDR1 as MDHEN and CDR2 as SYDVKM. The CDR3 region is CASRRKFQGWEKLFF. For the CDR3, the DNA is TGTGCCAGCAGACGAAAGTTTCAGGGGTGGGAAAAACTGTTTTTT.

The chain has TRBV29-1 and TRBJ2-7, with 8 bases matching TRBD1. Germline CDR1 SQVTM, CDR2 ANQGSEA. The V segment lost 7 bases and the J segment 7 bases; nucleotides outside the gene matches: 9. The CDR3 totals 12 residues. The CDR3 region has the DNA TGCAGCGCATCTGGGACAGGCATTGAGCAGTACTTC. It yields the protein CSASGTGIEQYF.

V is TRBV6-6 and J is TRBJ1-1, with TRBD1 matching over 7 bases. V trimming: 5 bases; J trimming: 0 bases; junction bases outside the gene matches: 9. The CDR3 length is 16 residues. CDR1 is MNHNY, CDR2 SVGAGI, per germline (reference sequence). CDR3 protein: CASSMRGQTMNTEAFF. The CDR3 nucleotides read TGTGCCAGCAGTATGCGGGGACAGACCATGAACACTGAAGCTTTCTTT.

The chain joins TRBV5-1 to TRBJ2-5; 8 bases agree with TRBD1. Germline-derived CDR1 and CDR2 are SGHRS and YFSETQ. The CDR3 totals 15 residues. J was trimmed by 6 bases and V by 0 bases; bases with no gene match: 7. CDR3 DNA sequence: TGCGCCAGCAGCTTGGACGGACAGGGTGGGAAGACCCAGTACTTC. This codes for CASSLDGQGGKTQYF.

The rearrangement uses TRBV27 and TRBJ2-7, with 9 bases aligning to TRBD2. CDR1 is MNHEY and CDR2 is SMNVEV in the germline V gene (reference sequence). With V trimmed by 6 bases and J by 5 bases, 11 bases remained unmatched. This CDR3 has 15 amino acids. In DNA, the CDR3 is TGTGCCAGCAGCCCCTCAGCGGGGGGCCGGGACGAGCAGTACTTC. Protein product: CASSPSAGGRDEQYF.

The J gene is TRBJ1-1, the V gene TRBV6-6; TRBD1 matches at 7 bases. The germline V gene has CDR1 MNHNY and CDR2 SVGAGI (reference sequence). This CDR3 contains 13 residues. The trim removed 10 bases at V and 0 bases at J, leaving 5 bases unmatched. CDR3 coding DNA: TGTGCCACCGCCGGACAGGTGAACACTGAAGCTTTCTTT. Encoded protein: CATAGQVNTEAFF.

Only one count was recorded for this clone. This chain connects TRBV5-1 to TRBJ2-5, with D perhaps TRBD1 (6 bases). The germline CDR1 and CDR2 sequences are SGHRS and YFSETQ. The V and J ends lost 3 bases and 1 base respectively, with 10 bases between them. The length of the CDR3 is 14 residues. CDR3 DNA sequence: TGCGCCAGCAGCTATACAGGGCTCCAAGAGACCCAGTACTTC. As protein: CASSYTGLQETQYF.

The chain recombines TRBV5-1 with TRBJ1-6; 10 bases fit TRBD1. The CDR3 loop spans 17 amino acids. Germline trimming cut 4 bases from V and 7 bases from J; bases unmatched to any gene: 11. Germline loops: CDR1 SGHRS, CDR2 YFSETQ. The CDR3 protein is CASSHFDRGLVNSPLHF. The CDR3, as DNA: TGCGCCAGCAGCCATTTCGACAGGGGGCTCGTGAATTCACCCCTCCACTTT.

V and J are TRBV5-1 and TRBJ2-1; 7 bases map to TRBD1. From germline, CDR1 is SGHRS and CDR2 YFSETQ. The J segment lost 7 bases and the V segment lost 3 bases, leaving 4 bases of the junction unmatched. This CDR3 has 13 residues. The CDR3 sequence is CASSSGTANEQFF. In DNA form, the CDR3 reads TGCGCCAGCAGCTCGGGGACAGCGAATGAGCAGTTCTTC.

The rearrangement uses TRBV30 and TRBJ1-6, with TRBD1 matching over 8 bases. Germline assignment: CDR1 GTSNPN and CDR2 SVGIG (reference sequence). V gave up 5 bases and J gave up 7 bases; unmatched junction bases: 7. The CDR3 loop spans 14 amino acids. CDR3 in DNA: TGTGCCTGGGTAGAGGCAGGGGGCAATTCACCCCTCCACTTT. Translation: CAWVEAGGNSPLHF.

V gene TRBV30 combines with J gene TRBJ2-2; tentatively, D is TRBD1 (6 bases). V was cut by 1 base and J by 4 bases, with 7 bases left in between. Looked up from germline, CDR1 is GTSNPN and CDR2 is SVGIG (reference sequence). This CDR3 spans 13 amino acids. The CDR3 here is CAWSARGTGELFF. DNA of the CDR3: TGTGCCTGGAGTGCCAGGGGCACCGGGGAGCTGTTTTTT.

The CDR3 spells CASSLRTGATNEKLFF. DNA for the CDR3: TGCGCCAGCAGCTTGCGGACAGGGGCAACTAATGAAAAACTGTTTTTT. The chain recombines TRBV5-1 with TRBJ1-4; 9 nucleotides align to TRBD1. Germline V gives CDR1 SGHRS, CDR2 YFSETQ. Losses at the gene ends were 1 base for V and 0 bases for J; bases not matched to a gene: 1. The CDR3 runs 16 residues.

This CDR3 reads CASSTSGGAYGYTF. CDR3 coding DNA: TGTGCCAGCAGTACCTCAGGAGGGGCCTATGGCTACACCTTC. This sequence joins TRBV6-6 and TRBJ1-2, with TRBD1 as a possible D gene (5 bases). Germline values: CDR1 MNHNY, CDR2 SVGAGI (reference sequence). The CDR3 sequence is 14 residues long. The V and J ends lost 5 bases and 4 bases respectively, with 14 bases between them.

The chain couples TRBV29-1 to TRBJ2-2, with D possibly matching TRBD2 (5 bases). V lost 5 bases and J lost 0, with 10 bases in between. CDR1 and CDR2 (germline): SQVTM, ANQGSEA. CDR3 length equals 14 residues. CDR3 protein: CSVPRGTNTGELFF. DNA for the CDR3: TGCAGCGTTCCCCGGGGAACGAACACCGGGGAGCTGTTTTTT.

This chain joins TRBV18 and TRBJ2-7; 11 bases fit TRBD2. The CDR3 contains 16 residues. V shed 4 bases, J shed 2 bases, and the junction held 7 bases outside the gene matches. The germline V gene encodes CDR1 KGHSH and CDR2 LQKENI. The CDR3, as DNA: TGTGCCAGCTCACTGGGGACTAGCGGCTCTACCTACGAGCAGTACTTC. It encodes CASSLGTSGSTYEQYF. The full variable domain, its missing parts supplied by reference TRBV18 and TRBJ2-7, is NAGVMQNPRHLVRRRGQEARLRCSPMKGHSHVYWYRQLPEEGLKFMVYLQKENIIDESGMPKERFSAEFPKEGPSILRIQQVVRGDSAAYFCASSLGTSGSTYEQYFGPGTRLTVT.

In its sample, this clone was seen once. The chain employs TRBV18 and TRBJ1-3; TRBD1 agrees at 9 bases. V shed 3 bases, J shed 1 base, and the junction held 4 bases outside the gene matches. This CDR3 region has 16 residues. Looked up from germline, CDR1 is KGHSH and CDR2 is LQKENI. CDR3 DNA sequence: TGTGCCAGCTCACCCTTCGGACAGGGGTCTGGAAACACCATATATTTT. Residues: CASSPFGQGSGNTIYF.

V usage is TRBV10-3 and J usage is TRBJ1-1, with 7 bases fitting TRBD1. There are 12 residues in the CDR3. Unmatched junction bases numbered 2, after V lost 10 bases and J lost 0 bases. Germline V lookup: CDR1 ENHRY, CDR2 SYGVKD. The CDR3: CATTGVNTEAFF. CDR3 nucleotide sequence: TGTGCCACCACAGGGGTGAACACTGAAGCTTTCTTT.

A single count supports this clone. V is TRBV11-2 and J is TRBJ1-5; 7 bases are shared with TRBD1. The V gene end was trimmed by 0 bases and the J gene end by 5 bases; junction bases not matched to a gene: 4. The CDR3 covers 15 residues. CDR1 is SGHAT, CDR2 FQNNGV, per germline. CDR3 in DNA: TGTGCCAGCAGCTTAGAAGGGACAGTCGATCAGCCCCAGCATTTT. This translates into CASSLEGTVDQPQHF.